The source of this T cell receptor (beta chain) is a study of vaccination and CD4 T cells after COVID-19. In the study overall: The study enrolled six male and four female convalescents, two of whom were Hispanic.

With the Oncomine TCR Beta short-read assay, DNA from cultured CD4+ T cells was sequenced. TCRdb analysed the PCR reads with MiXCR anew, one entry per CDR3 protein. Of 7,600 or so distinct CDR3 sequences listed, more than 50% were seen once; the top ten hold 20%. This CDR3 has 13 residues. Treatment of the sample: roughly 10-day PBMC culture with coronavirus spike peptide pools or control peptides (ViraFEST assay). To note about this clonotype: Its antigen is not identified.

This chain links TRBV21-1 with TRBJ1-2; the table's TRBD1 call for D was not verified on the DNA. TRBV21-1 is classified as a pseudogene. Sequencing was performed on cultured CD4+ T cells from blood, taken after SARS-CoV-2 vaccination. The clonotype originates from a human donor with COVID-19. The chain's CDR3 is CASSKRTGDGYTF. The CDR3, as DNA: TGTGCCAGCAGCAAACGGACAGGGGACGGCTACACCTTC.